This T cell receptor beta chain is drawn from a study of shared clonotypes between healthy human individuals. Study-level findings and limits: A generally larger estimated richness was seen in naive subsets than in memory subsets.

In the case of this clone: The antigen remains undetermined.

Produced via immunoSEQ multiplex PCR; TCRdb's table is partial and in-frame only. The table lists about 2.4 million clones, roughly 93% of them singletons. Germline V gives CDR1 SGHAT, CDR2 FQNNGV. This CDR3 is 17 amino acids long. V gave up 4 bases and J gave up 6 bases; unmatched junction bases: 13. The sample consisted of naive CD4+ T cells from PBMCs. Sample subset: CD45RA+ positively selected. The chain employs TRBV11-2 and TRBJ2-2; 8 nucleotides line up with TRBD2. The TCR was taken from a young man in good health. Some clones in this sample may be carry-over from other donors' samples. The CDR3 bases are TGTGCCAGCAGCTCCCCGTGGGGGCGGGAGGAATCCGGGGAGCTGTTTTTT. Protein sequence: CASSSPWGREESGELFF.